This T cell receptor (beta chain) is drawn from a study of cytomegalovirus exposure and HLA in healthy donors (dated by TCRdb to the late 2010s). General notes on the study: An earlier analysis of approximately 640 of the donors reported more than 250 Gb of sequence data and 120 million or so unique TCR beta sequences from 150 million to 200 million T cells. Donor age, sex, ethnicity and CMV serostatus were collected together with the repertoire data. Typing coverage varied by locus: roughly 629-640 donors for A, B, C, DRB1 and DQB1; roughly 560 for DQA1; approximately 610 for DPA1; fewer than 480 for DPB1. To predict cytomegalovirus infection status, the study brought together high-throughput TCR immunosequencing, statistical association of individual TCRs with disease status, and machine learning. Among around 400 genotyped donors of the cohort, an average of around 220,000 unique TCR beta nucleotide sequences was sequenced per donor, of which about 19% were non-productive. In a later genetic analysis, genome-wide SNP genotypes for about 60% of the 666 donors were used, and that subset was treated as a discovery cohort. All discovery cohort repertoires had been generated on a single sequencing platform. The study aimed to test whether cataloging public T cell receptors could reveal signatures of past pathogen exposure. Among the roughly 390 genotyped donors, about 83% belonged to the genetic ancestry cluster associated with self-reported Caucasian donors. In the later analysis, no new phenotypic data were used to find candidate immune exposures; instead, reliance was placed on TCR beta sequences and their occurrence across donors. HLA typing covered class I and class II loci at four-digit resolution. To decide whether each TCR beta V gene segment behaved as functional or pseudogenic, an earlier analysis of fewer than 750 of the donors relied on high-throughput TCR beta sequencing. About five DR-DQ haplotypes were handled as single units for association and clustering, since linkage in the cohort was strong. Besides the first cohort of roughly 700 subjects, a separate validation cohort made up of 120 different subjects was used. Around 330 gigabases of sequencing data and around 88 million unique TCR sequences made up an early release that covered under 750 HLA-typed donors. The study profiled the T cell repertoires of under 700 subjects by immunosequencing and related them to cytomegalovirus serostatus. In a later analysis, previously published TCR beta repertoires from about 640 donors were re-analyzed and high-resolution HLA genotyping was added so that TCR occurrence patterns could be studied. General study outcomes and caveats: A later analysis found that HLA-associated TCR beta chains were more clonally expanded and had lower generation probabilities than equally common non-associated chains. The study gave a list of some 150 TCR beta chains associated with cytomegalovirus. Because counts were too low, fewer than 20 rarely observed V segments, including chromosome 9 orphons, were excluded from the earlier analysis of 587 of the donors. In a later genetic analysis, fewer N-insertions in productive TCRs were reported among donors in an Asian-associated ancestry cluster than the 666-donor mean. Cytomegalovirus status was reported to be diagnosed by the classifier with high specificity and sensitivity in both the original and validation cohorts. Most TCR sequences were observed very rarely across donors, whereas some public TCRs were present in many individuals. This cohort had only TCR beta chains sequenced, and the lack of alpha or paired-chain data limited which features could be detected. A group of highly shared sequence variants was considered likely to be a technical artifact of the sequencing pipeline. Some IMGT-functional V segments, including TRBV6-2 and TRBV6-3, could not be told apart with the 87-base-pair reads, so those segments were excluded. Correlated functional status among segregating V segments might reflect linkage disequilibrium, but an unknown experimental factor could not be ruled out. Specific HLA alleles were associated with some 15,000 TCR beta sequences at a false discovery rate of 0.05 in a later analysis. The authors suggested that the approach could potentially be generalized to other disease states and immunological phenotypes. In a later analysis, most CMV-associated TCR beta chains were found to appear HLA-restricted, with HLA associations seemingly driven largely by CMV exposure. A further reported finding was that TCR beta sequences accurately predicted the HLA-A and HLA-B alleles for most subjects in the first cohort. An association between a missense DCLRE1C variant and V-gene and J-gene trimming of TCR beta chains was found in a later genetic analysis and replicated in an independent cohort. An earlier analysis of several hundred of the donors showed that most TCR beta V segments appeared in productive rearrangements either about 87% or about 30% of the time, which broadly matched IMGT annotations. A few of the identified cytomegalovirus-associated TCR beta chains were confirmed in vitro to be specific for cytomegalovirus antigens. Immune exposure information for the cohort was limited to CMV serostatus. Because HLA typing was missing for some donors at each locus, association tests included only the typed subset. In a later analysis, several top co-occurrence clusters were reported to appear linked to parvovirus B19, influenza, CMV and Epstein-Barr virus. In a later analysis, the rate of TCR association differed among HLA loci, with DRB1 alleles having the most associated TCRs and HLA-C alleles having the fewest. Presence/absence analyses assumed roughly uniform sequencing depth across donors, an assumption that may not hold. When HLA alleles, especially DR and DQ, strongly co-occurred, TCR associations were difficult to assign to individual alleles.

The receptor library was made with the immunoSEQ multiplex PCR assay. For the multiplex PCR, a mixture combining 60 forward primers for TCR Vbeta segments and 13 reverse primers for TCR Jbeta segments was used. The CDR3 region of rearranged TCR beta genes was amplified from genomic DNA by a multiplex PCR assay. On the Illumina HiSeq System, the amplified TCR beta libraries were sequenced as 87-base-pair reads. As for how the authors treated the data: A later analysis counted about 82 million unique TCR beta chains across the 670 or so repertoires, and some 11 million of these chains were shared by at least two donors. To remove PCR and sequencing errors, raw reads were error-corrected and collapsed into unique sequences using a nearest-neighbor algorithm that merged closely related sequences. CDR3 sequences were aligned to IMGT reference sequences to assign V, D and J gene segments. For a sequence to be retained, a match of at least six nucleotides to both a V gene segment and a J gene segment was required. Rearrangements were classified as productive when the CDR3 lacked stop codons and remained in frame with V and J, and all other rearrangements were classified as non-productive. CDR3 was defined by IMGT convention, running from the second conserved V-encoded cysteine to the conserved J-encoded phenylalanine. The earlier analysis of 550 to 650 of the donors excluded any sequence lacking an unambiguous match to a single V gene segment. In an earlier analysis of roughly 500 of the donors, V segments were called functional above 56.7% productive rearrangements and were called segregating when the between-donor standard deviation exceeded 5%. A statistical classification framework was built for diagnosing cytomegalovirus status from the catalog of TCR beta chain sequences. In a later analysis, V and J genes were assigned by comparing TCR nucleotide sequences against IMGT/GENE-DB human TR gene sequences. The TCRdist pipeline was used in a later analysis to assign CDR3 sequences and most-parsimonious VDJ recombination scenarios. In a later analysis, each TCR beta chain was defined by its CDR3 amino acid sequence together with its V-gene family, and reads without a unique V-gene family were excluded. To address suspected cross-contamination and a sequencing artifact, a later analysis removed a few hundred highly shared, low-generation-probability nucleotide sequences. In a later analysis, a clonal expansion index for each public chain was calculated from normalized within-repertoire ranks of inferred template counts. A later analysis computed generation probabilities with a VDJ recombination model fitted to out-of-frame rearrangements, and checked the results against IGoR. In a later analysis, hypergeometric tests were used to score TCR-TCR, TCR-HLA and TCR-CMV co-occurrence, with a repertoire-size bias correction applied to TCR pairs. To estimate false discovery rates, a later analysis permuted the HLA or CMV assignments 20 times. In a later analysis, co-occurring TCRs were grouped using DBSCAN, and TCRdist sequence similarity was added for clustering within HLA-allele-positive subsets. Co-occurrence clustering excluded repertoires with fewer than 30,000 or more than 120,000 public chains, plus five with anomalous nucleotide sharing. TCRdb took this table from immuneACCESS and kept in-frame rearrangements with V and J called. Such tables lack part of the clones; where checked against another copy, unresolved V genes explain under half of the gap, and the rest is unexplained. V and J calls plus clone size are reproduced from that table; the DNA served to infer D and trimming. In this sample the table shows under 200,000 clones, over 60% of which occur a single time. The leading ten clones occupy under 4% of the sample.

The cohort was made up of several hundred healthy bone marrow donors. All cohort members were sampled while nominally healthy, although unrecorded immune exposures were likely present. The donor tested CMV seronegative and was one of the 352 seronegative cohort members. A peripheral blood sample was provided by each donor, and peripheral blood mononuclear cells were used for TCR beta sequencing. The Qiagen DNeasy Blood Extraction Kit was used to extract genomic DNA from the blood cell samples. A note on this clone: The target of this receptor is not known. Per-base quality was not reported, and no clone a single base away is much larger than it.

The germline V gene (reference sequence) provides CDR1 SEHNR and CDR2 FQNEAQ. Counted from cysteine to phenylalanine, this CDR3 has 15 amino acids. CDR3 DNA only is kept here, 45 bases in frame from base 1. V lost 3 bases and J lost 5 bases, and the count of bases not matched to a germline gene is 7. The chain is encoded by TRBV7-9 joined to TRBJ2-5, and TRBD1 matches 9 of the central bases. The sequence derives from a woman aged 40 to 55 in good health and CMV-seronegative. The sequencing sample was made of PBMCs. The nucleotides read TGTGCCAGCAGCTTCCCGACAGGGGGTCGGGAGACCCAGTACTTC. This gives the protein CASSFPTGGRETQYF. Beyond the CDR3, the reference TRBV7-9 and TRBJ2-5 genes provide the residues; the full variable domain reads: DTGVSQNPRHKITKRGQNVTFRCDPISEHNRLYWYRQTLGQGPEFLTYFQNEAQLEKSRLLSDRFSAERPKGSFSTLEIQRTEQGDSAMYLCASSFPTGGRETQYFGPGTRLLVL.